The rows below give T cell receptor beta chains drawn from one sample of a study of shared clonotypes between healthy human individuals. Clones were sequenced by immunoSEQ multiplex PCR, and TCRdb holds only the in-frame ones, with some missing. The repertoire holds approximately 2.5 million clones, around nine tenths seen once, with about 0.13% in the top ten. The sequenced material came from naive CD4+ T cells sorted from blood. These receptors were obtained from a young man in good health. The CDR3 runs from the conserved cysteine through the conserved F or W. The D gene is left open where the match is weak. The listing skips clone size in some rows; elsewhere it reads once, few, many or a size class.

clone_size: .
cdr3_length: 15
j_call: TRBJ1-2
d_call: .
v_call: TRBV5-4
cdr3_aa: CASSPAGLINYGYTF
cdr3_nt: TGTGCCAGCAGCCCCGCAGGTCTAATTAACTATGGCTACACCTTC

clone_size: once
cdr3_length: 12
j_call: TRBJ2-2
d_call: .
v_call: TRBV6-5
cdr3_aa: CASSYGPGELFF
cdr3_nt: TGTGCCAGCAGTTACGGGCCCGGGGAGCTGTTTTTT

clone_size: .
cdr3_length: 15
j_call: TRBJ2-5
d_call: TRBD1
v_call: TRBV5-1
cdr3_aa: CASSSGQGAQETQYF
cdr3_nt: TGCGCCAGCAGCTCGGGACAGGGGGCTCAAGAGACCCAGTACTTC

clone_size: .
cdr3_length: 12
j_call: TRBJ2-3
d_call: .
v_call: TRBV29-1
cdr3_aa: CSVVAKADTQYF
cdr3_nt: TGCAGCGTTGTTGCTAAAGCAGATACGCAGTATTTT

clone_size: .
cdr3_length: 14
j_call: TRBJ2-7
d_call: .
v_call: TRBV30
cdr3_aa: CAWARGDPSYEQYF
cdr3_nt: TGTGCCTGGGCCCGGGGAGACCCCTCCTACGAGCAGTACTTC

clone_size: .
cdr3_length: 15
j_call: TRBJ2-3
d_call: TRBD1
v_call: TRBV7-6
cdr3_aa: CASSPGDRFADTQYF
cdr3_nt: TGTGCCAGCAGCCCGGGGGACAGGTTCGCAGATACGCAGTATTTT

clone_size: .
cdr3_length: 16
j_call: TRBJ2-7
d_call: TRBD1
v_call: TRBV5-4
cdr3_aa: CASSLGTGTGYYEQYF
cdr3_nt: TGTGCCAGCAGCTTGGGAACCGGGACAGGGTACTACGAGCAGTACTTC

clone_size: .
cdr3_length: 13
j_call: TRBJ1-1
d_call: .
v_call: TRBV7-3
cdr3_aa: CASSRQGNTEAFF
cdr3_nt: TGTGCCAGCAGCCGCCAGGGGAACACTGAAGCTTTCTTT

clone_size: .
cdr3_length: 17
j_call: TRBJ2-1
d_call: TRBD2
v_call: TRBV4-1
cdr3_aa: CASSQASVTSGRFEQFF
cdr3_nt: TGCGCCAGCAGCCAAGCTAGTGTGACTAGCGGGAGGTTTGAGCAGTTCTTC

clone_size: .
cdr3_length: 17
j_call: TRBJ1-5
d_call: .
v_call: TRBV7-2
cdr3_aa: CASSPEARTNKNQPQHF
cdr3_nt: TGTGCCAGCAGCCCCGAGGCCCGGACAAATAAAAATCAGCCCCAGCATTTT

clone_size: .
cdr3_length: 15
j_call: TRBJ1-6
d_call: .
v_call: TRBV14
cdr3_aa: CASSPPGSYNSPLHF
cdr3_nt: TGTGCCAGCAGCCCCCCTGGGTCCTATAATTCACCCCTCCACTTT

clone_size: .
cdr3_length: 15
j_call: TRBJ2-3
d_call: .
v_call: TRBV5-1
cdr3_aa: CASSLIGLDTDTQYF
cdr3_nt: TGCGCCAGCAGCCTGATAGGTCTGGACACAGATACGCAGTATTTT

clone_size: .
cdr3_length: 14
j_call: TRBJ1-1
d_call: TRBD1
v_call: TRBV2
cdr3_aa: CASSEITGGGEAFF
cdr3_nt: TGTGCCAGCAGTGAAATTACAGGGGGCGGTGAAGCTTTCTTT

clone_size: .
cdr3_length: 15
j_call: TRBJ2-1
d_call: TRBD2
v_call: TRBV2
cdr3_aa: CASSELAGVYNEQFF
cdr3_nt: TGTGCCAGCAGTGAACTAGCGGGGGTTTACAATGAGCAGTTCTTC

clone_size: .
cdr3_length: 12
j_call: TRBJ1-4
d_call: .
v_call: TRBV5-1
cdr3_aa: CASSFTFEKLFF
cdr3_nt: TGCGCCAGCAGCTTTACCTTTGAAAAACTGTTTTTT

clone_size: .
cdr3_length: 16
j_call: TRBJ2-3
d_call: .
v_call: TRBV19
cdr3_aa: CASTPWASPSTDTQYF
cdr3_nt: TGTGCCAGTACCCCTTGGGCTAGCCCCAGCACAGATACGCAGTATTTT

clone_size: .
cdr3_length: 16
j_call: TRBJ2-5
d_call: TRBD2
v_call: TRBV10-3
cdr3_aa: CAISEMREGKQETQYF
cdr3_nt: TGTGCCATCAGTGAGATGCGGGAGGGTAAACAAGAGACCCAGTACTTC

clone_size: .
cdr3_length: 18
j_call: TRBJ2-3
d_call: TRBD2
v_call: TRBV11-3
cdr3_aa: CASSTGTSGTARTDTQYF
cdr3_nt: TGTGCCAGCAGCACCGGGACTAGCGGGACCGCCCGCACAGATACGCAGTATTTT

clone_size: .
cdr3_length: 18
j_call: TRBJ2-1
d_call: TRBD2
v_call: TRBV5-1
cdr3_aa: CASSLMGLAGGPRNEQFF
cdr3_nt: TGCGCCAGCAGCTTAATGGGACTAGCGGGAGGGCCCAGGAATGAGCAGTTCTTC

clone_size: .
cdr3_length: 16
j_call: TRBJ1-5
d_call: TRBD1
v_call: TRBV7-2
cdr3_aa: CASSLAQGAVHQPQHF
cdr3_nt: TGTGCCAGCAGCTTAGCGCAGGGGGCGGTGCATCAGCCCCAGCATTTT

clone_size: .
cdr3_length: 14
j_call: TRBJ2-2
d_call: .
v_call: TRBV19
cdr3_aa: CASSIDQSSGELFF
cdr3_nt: TGTGCCAGTAGTATAGATCAGTCGTCCGGGGAGCTGTTTTTT

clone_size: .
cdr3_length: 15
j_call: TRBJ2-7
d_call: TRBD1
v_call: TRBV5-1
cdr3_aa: CASSRTGGTSYEQYF
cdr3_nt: TGCGCCAGCAGCCGGACAGGGGGTACCTCCTACGAGCAGTACTTC

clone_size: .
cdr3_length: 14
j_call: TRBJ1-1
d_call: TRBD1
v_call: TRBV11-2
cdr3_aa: CASSFGQGTTEAFF
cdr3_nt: TGTGCCAGCAGCTTCGGACAGGGAACCACTGAAGCTTTCTTT

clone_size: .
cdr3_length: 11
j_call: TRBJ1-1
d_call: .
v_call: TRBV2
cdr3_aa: CASKGNTEAFF
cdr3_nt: TGTGCCAGCAAAGGAAACACTGAAGCTTTCTTT

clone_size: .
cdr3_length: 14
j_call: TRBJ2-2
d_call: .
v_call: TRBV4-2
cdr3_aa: CASSQDMASGPTFF
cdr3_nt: TGTGCCAGCAGCCAAGATATGGCTTCAGGGCCTACTTTTTTT

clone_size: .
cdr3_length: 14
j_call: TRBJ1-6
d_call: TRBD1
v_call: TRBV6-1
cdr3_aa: CASSLQGANSPLHF
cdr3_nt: TGTGCCAGCAGTCTACAGGGGGCCAACTCACCCCTCCACTTT

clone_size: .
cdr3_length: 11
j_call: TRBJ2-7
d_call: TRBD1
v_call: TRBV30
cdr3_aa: CAWDRGYEQYF
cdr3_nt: TGTGCCTGGGACAGGGGCTACGAGCAGTACTTC

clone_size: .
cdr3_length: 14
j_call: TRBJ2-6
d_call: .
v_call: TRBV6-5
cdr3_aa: CASTTTDAANVLTF
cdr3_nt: TGTGCCAGCACCACGACAGACGCGGCCAACGTCCTGACTTTC

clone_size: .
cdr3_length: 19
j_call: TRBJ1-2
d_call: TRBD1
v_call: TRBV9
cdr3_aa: CASSVGRGQDGRPNYGYTF
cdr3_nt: TGTGCCAGCAGCGTAGGACGGGGACAGGACGGACGTCCTAACTATGGCTACACCTTC

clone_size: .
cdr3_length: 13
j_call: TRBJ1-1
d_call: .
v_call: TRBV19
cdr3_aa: CASKGTGLPEAFF
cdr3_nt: TGTGCCAGTAAAGGAACAGGGTTGCCTGAAGCTTTCTTT

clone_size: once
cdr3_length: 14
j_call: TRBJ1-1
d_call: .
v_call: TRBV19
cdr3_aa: CASSLRGGNTEAFF
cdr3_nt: TGTGCCAGTAGTCTTCGGGGGGGGAACACTGAAGCTTTCTTT

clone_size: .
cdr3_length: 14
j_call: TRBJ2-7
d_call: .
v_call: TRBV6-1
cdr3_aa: CASSEERSSYEQYF
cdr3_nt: TGTGCCAGCAGTGAGGAGCGATCTTCCTACGAGCAGTACTTC

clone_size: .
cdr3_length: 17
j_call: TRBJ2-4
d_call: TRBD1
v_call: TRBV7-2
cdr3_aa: CASSLAGTGLNKNIQYF
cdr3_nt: TGTGCCAGCAGCTTAGCCGGGACAGGATTGAACAAAAACATTCAGTACTTC

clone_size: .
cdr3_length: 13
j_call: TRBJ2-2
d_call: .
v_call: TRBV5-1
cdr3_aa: CASSTDNTGELFF
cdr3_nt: TGCGCCAGCAGCACAGACAACACCGGGGAGCTGTTTTTT

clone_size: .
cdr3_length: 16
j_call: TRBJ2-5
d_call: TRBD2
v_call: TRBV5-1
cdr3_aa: CASRTGTSGSQETQYF
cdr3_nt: TGCGCCAGCAGGACCGGGACTAGCGGTTCACAAGAGACCCAGTACTTC

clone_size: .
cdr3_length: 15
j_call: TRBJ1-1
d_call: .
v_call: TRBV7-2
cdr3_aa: CASSLTPGTNTEAFF
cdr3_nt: TGTGCCAGCAGCCTAACCCCGGGCACTAACACTGAAGCTTTCTTT

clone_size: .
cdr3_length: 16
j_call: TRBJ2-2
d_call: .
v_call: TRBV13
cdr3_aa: CASSLVGGTNTGELFF
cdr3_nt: TGTGCCAGCAGCTTAGTTGGGGGTACGAACACCGGGGAGCTGTTTTTT

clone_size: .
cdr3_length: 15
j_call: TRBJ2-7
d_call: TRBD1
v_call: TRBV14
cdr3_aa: CASSQGGTGLSEQYF
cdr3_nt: TGTGCCAGCAGCCAAGGTGGGACAGGGTTAAGCGAGCAGTACTTC

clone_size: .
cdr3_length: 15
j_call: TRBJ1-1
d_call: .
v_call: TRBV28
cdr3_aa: CASSSDSGRDTEAFF
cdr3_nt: TGTGCCAGCAGTTCCGACTCCGGACGGGACACTGAAGCTTTCTTT

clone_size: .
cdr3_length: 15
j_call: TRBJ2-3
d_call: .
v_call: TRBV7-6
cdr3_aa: CASSLGGASTDTQYF
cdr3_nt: TGTGCCAGCAGCTTAGGGGGCGCGAGCACAGATACGCAGTATTTT

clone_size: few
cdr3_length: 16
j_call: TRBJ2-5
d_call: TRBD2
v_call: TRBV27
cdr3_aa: CASSSRAGGRGETQYF
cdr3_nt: TGTGCCAGCAGCTCCAGAGCGGGAGGGAGGGGCGAGACCCAGTACTTC

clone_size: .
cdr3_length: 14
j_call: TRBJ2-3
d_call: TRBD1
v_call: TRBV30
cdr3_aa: CAWSTGGFTDTQYF
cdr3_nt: TGTGCCTGGAGTACAGGGGGCTTCACAGATACGCAGTATTTT

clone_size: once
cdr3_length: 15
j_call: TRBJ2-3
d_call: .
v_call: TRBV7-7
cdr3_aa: CASSLRPSSTDTQYF
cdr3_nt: TGTGCTAGCAGCTTGAGGCCTTCTAGCACAGATACGCAGTATTTT

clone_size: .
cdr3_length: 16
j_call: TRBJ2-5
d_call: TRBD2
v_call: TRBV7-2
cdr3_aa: CASSFSPGLAEETQYF
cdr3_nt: TGTGCCAGCAGCTTCTCACCGGGACTAGCGGAAGAGACCCAGTACTTC

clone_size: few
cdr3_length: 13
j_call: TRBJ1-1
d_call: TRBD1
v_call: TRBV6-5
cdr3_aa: CASSDRQGGEAFF
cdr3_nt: TGTGCCAGCAGCGACCGACAGGGGGGTGAAGCTTTCTTT

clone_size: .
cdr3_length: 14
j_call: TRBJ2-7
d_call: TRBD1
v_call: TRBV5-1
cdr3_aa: CASSSGQGATEQYF
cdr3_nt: TGCGCCAGCAGCTCCGGACAGGGGGCCACTGAGCAGTACTTC

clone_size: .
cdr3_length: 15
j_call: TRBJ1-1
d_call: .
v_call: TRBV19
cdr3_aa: CASRPQRTLNTEAFF
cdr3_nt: TGTGCCAGTAGACCTCAACGGACACTCAACACTGAAGCTTTCTTT

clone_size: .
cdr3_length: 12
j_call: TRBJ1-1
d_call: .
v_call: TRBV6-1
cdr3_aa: CASSEVGTSAFF
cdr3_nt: TGTGCCAGCAGTGAAGTGGGGACTTCAGCTTTCTTT

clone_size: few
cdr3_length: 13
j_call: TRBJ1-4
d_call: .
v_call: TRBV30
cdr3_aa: CAWSVGAGEKLFF
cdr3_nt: TGTGCCTGGAGTGTGGGGGCCGGTGAAAAACTGTTTTTT

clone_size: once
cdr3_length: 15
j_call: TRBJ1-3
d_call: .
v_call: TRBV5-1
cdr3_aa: CASRLNGGTGNTIYF
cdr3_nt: TGCGCCAGCAGATTGAATGGGGGTACAGGAAACACCATATATTTT

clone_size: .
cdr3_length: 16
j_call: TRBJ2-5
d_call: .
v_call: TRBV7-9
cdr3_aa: CASSLSGRGYQETQYF
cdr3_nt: TGTGCCAGCAGCTTATCTGGACGAGGATACCAAGAGACCCAGTACTTC

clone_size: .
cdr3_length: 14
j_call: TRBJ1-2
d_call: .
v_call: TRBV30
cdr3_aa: CAWSRQEANYGYTF
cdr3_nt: TGTGCCTGGAGTAGGCAGGAAGCTAACTATGGCTACACCTTC

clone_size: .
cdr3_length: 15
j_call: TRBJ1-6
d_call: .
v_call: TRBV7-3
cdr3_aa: CASSLNAGGDSPLHF
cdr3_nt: TGTGCCAGCAGCTTAAATGCTGGGGGCGATTCACCCCTCCACTTT